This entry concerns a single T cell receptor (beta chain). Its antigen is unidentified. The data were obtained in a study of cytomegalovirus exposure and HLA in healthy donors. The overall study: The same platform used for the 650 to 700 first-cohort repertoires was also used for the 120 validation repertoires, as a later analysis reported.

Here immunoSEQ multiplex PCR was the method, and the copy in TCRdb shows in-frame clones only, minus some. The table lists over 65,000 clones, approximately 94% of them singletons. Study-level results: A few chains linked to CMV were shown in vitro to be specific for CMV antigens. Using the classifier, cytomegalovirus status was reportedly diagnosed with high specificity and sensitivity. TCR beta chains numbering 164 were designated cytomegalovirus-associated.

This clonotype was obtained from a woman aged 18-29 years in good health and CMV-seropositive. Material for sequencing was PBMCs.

The DNA for the CDR3 is TGTGCCAGCAGTCCCCGGGTTACCCCAGATACGCAGTATTTT. It is translated as CASSPRVTPDTQYF. The chain is built from TRBV27 and TRBJ2-3; D call uncertain. The germline V and J ends were trimmed by 5 bases and 4 bases, with 13 bases remaining between them. CDR1 is MNHEY, CDR2 SMNVEV, per germline (reference sequence). This CDR3 comprises 14 residues.